Listed below are T cell receptor beta chains from one sample, sequenced in a study of Tregs in tolerant kidney transplant recipients. This table comes from immunoSEQ multiplex PCR, and its TCRdb copy is limited to in-frame clones, with some not included. The sample has about 240,000 clones; 80% to 85% are singletons. Sequencing input: CD4+ T cells from blood. The receptors originated from a human donor in good health. The CDR3 runs from the conserved cysteine through the conserved F or W. D genes are given only for firm matches. Only some rows state a clone size, as once, few, many or a class for expanded clones.

j_call d_call v_call clone_size cdr3_aa cdr3_nt
TRBJ2-5 TRBD1 TRBV28 NA CASNSPKGAQETQYF TGTGCCAGCAACTCACCCAAGGGGGCCCAAGAGACCCAGTACTTC
TRBJ1-2 NA TRBV5-1 few CASSLRGSNYGYTF TGCGCCAGCAGCTTGAGAGGTTCTAACTATGGCTACACCTTC
TRBJ1-3 NA TRBV9 NA CASSPYGGSGNAIYF TGTGCCAGCAGCCCGTACGGGGGGTCTGGAAACGCCATATATTTT
TRBJ2-1 TRBD2 TRBV10-2 NA CASKRTSGSNEQFF TGCGCCAGCAAAAGGACTAGCGGGAGCAATGAGCAGTTCTTC
TRBJ2-3 TRBD2 TRBV27 NA CASRLAATDTQYF TGTGCCAGCCGACTAGCGGCCACAGATACGCAGTATTTT
TRBJ1-1 TRBD1 TRBV6-4 NA CARWFPDRGLIQTTEAFF TGTGCCAGATGGTTTCCCGACAGGGGGTTAATCCAAACGACTGAAGCTTTCTTT
TRBJ1-4 TRBD1 TRBV19 NA CASRNQGAGEKLFF TGTGCCAGTAGGAATCAGGGGGCGGGAGAAAAACTGTTTTTT
TRBJ1-1 NA TRBV5-1 NA CASSPAGISLNTEAFF TGCGCCAGCAGCCCGGCGGGGATCTCTCTTAACACTGAAGCTTTCTTT
TRBJ2-5 TRBD1 TRBV5-1 NA CASSPPGQGRETQYF TGCGCCAGCAGCCCACCGGGACAGGGAAGAGAGACCCAGTACTTC
TRBJ1-2 NA TRBV13 NA CASSYTGFQGYTF TGTGCCAGCAGCTACACAGGGTTCCAAGGCTACACCTTC
TRBJ1-4 TRBD1 TRBV19 NA CASSTWGDRDEKLFF TGTGCCAGTAGTACCTGGGGGGACAGGGATGAAAAACTGTTTTTT
TRBJ2-1 TRBD1 TRBV13 NA CASSFKQGAWHEQFF TGTGCCAGCAGCTTTAAACAGGGGGCTTGGCATGAGCAGTTCTTC
TRBJ1-2 NA TRBV30 NA CAWSGGWAYGYTF TGTGCCTGGAGTGGAGGGTGGGCCTATGGCTACACCTTC
TRBJ1-6 NA TRBV5-1 once CASSLETNSPLHF TGCGCCAGCAGCTTGGAGACCAATTCACCCCTCCACTTT
TRBJ2-2 TRBD1 TRBV5-4 NA CASSIGQGDTGELFF TGTGCCAGCAGCATAGGACAGGGCGACACCGGGGAGCTGTTTTTT
TRBJ1-1 NA TRBV15 NA CATSRTTENTEAFF TGTGCCACCAGCAGAACTACAGAGAACACTGAAGCTTTCTTT
TRBJ2-7 NA TRBV13 NA CASSSGIGRSSDEQYF TGTGCCAGCAGCTCTGGGATTGGACGGTCCTCCGACGAGCAGTACTTC
TRBJ1-5 NA TRBV27 NA CASSATGYQPQHF TGTGCCAGCAGTGCTACAGGTTATCAGCCCCAGCATTTT
TRBJ2-3 TRBD2 TRBV19 once CASRLGRADTQYF TGTGCCAGTAGGCTCGGGAGGGCAGATACGCAGTATTTT
TRBJ2-1 NA TRBV6-1 NA CASSSRTEEQFF TGTGCCAGCAGCTCCCGGACGGAGGAGCAGTTCTTC
TRBJ1-2 TRBD1 TRBV19 NA CASNPQGEVGYGYTF TGTGCCAGTAACCCTCAGGGGGAAGTTGGGTATGGCTACACCTTC
TRBJ1-1 NA TRBV19 NA CASSPATRGLTEAFF TGTGCCAGTAGTCCAGCCACACGGGGGCTCACTGAAGCTTTCTTT
TRBJ1-2 NA TRBV30 NA CAWNHVLRGYGYTF TGTGCCTGGAACCACGTACTTCGGGGGTATGGCTACACCTTC
TRBJ2-1 TRBD2 TRBV7-8 NA CASSLAIQLAGGNNEQFF TGTGCCAGCAGCTTAGCTATCCAACTGGCGGGAGGCAACAATGAGCAGTTCTTC
TRBJ1-2 NA TRBV19 NA CASSIVSEQARWGYTF TGTGCCAGTAGTATAGTCTCCGAACAGGCCCGTTGGGGCTACACCTTC
TRBJ2-4 TRBD1 TRBV7-9 NA CASSWTGTGLAKNIQYF TGTGCCAGCAGCTGGACAGGAACTGGTCTAGCCAAAAACATTCAGTACTTC
TRBJ1-4 TRBD1 TRBV23-1 NA CASSRDRVSEKLFF TGCGCCAGCAGCCGAGACAGGGTAAGTGAAAAACTGTTTTTT
TRBJ1-1 NA TRBV29-1 once CSVEGPRWSNTEAFF TGCAGCGTTGAAGGACCGCGTTGGAGCAACACTGAAGCTTTCTTT
TRBJ1-1 NA TRBV10-3 NA CATATELNTEAFF TGTGCCACCGCGACAGAGCTGAACACTGAAGCTTTCTTT